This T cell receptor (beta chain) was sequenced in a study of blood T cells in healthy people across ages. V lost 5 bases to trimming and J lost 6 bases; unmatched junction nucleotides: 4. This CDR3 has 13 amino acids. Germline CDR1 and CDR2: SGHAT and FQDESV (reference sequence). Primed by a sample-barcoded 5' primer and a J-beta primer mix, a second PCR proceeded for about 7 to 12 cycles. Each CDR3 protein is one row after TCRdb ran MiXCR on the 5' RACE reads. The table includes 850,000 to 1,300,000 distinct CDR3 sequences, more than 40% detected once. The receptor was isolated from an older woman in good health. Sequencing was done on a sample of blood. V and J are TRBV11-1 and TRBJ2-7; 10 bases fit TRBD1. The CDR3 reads CASSQDRGSEQYF. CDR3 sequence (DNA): TGTGCCAGCAGCCAGGACAGGGGGAGCGAGCAGTACTTC.